A single sample gave rise to the 31 T cell receptor beta chains below, sequenced in a study of cytomegalovirus exposure and HLA in healthy donors. Researchers ran the PCR with 60 Vbeta and 13 Jbeta primers. Generated by immunoSEQ multiplex PCR, the TCRdb table keeps only in-frame clones and is missing some. This table lists some 110,000 clones. Source material: PBMCs. Source of these receptors: a man aged 35-49 years in good health and CMV-seropositive.

V usage is TRBV19 and J usage is TRBJ1-4; D not certain. Germline loops: CDR1 LNHDA, CDR2 SQIVND (reference sequence). The ends were cut back, 5 bases at V and 5 bases at J, with 12 bases in the middle. The CDR3 spans 14 residues. CDR3 in DNA: TGTGCCAGTAGTGGTCGTGATCTAAATGAAAAACTGTTTTTT. This gives the protein CASSGRDLNEKLFF.

The rearrangement joins TRBV5-4 to TRBJ1-1, with TRBD1 matching over 8 bases. V trimming: 0 bases; J trimming: 5 bases; junction bases outside the gene matches: 9. The CDR3 is 16 residues long. Germline V CDR1 and CDR2: SGHNT, YYREEE (reference sequence). CDR3 amino acids: CASSLAAGTGRTEAFF. CDR3 nucleotide sequence: TGTGCCAGCAGCTTGGCCGCCGGGACAGGCAGGACTGAAGCTTTCTTT.

The chain couples TRBV15 to TRBJ1-5; TRBD1 is a possible D gene (6 bases). Germline lookup yields CDR1 LNHNV and CDR2 YYDKDF (reference sequence). This CDR3 is 12 amino acids long. V lost 5 bases and J 5 bases, leaving 7 bases between the germline ends. CDR3 residues: CATSQGYQPQHF. The CDR3 DNA reads TGTGCCACCAGCCAGGGGTATCAGCCCCAGCATTTT.

The rearrangement links TRBV5-4 to TRBJ2-7, with D perhaps TRBD1 (5 bases). The germline V and J ends were trimmed by 2 bases and 3 bases, with 9 bases remaining between them. This CDR3 comprises 13 residues. Germline CDR1 and CDR2: SGHNT and YYREEE (reference sequence). CDR3 sequence (DNA): TGTGCCAGCAGCTTAGGACAACTCTACGAGCAGTACTTC. Its translation is CASSLGQLYEQYF.

V is TRBV5-4 and J is TRBJ2-7, with 8 bases aligning to TRBD2. Trimming cost V 0 bases and J 7 bases; bases outside gene matches: 12. This CDR3 region has 16 residues. The germline V gene encodes CDR1 SGHNT and CDR2 YYREEE (reference sequence). The CDR3 region has the DNA TGTGCCAGCAGCTTGGTCAGCGGGAGTGCGTCAGGAGAGCAGTACTTC. Its translation is CASSLVSGSASGEQYF.

The V and J genes are TRBV6-1 and TRBJ2-7; D gene ambiguous. This CDR3 contains 15 residues. V was shortened by 1 base and J by 2 bases, with 12 bases between the two germline ends. The germline CDR1 and CDR2 sequences are MNHNS and SASEGT. The DNA of the CDR3 is TGTGCCAGCAGTGAAGGGGCAGTTCCTCCCTACGAGCAGTACTTC. It encodes CASSEGAVPPYEQYF.

The chain links TRBV9 to TRBJ2-7; 8 bases line up with TRBD2. This CDR3 region has 15 residues. Trimming took 3 bases from V and 3 from J; bases not matched to a gene: 8. The germline V gene has CDR1 SGDLS and CDR2 YYNGEE. DNA for the CDR3: TGTGCCAGCAGCGCTCCGGGAGGGGGAGGCTACGAGCAGTACTTC. Translating it yields CASSAPGGGGYEQYF.

This sequence joins TRBV5-4 and TRBJ2-5; TRBD1 matches at 8 bases. CDR1 SGHNT and CDR2 YYREEE come from the germline V gene (reference sequence). J was trimmed by 4 bases and V by 3 bases; bases with no gene match: 5. The CDR3 consists of 14 residues. In nucleotides, the CDR3 is TGTGCCAGCAGCTATGGACAGGGCAGAGAGACCCAGTACTTC. As protein: CASSYGQGRETQYF.

The chain links TRBV6-6 to TRBJ1-1, with unresolved D. V lost 2 bases and J 4 bases, leaving 14 bases between the germline ends. The CDR3 covers 15 residues. Germline CDR1 and CDR2: MNHNY and SVGAGI (reference sequence). CDR3 in amino acids: CASSYRASGSTEAFF. As DNA, the CDR3 is TGTGCCAGCAGTTACAGAGCTTCGGGGAGCACTGAAGCTTTCTTT.

The V and J genes are TRBV5-1 and TRBJ2-6; 7 positions agree with TRBD1. Germline assignment: CDR1 SGHRS and CDR2 YFSETQ. The V and J ends lost 4 bases and 0 bases, in that order; junction bases with no gene match: 19. The CDR3 runs 21 residues. CDR3 DNA: TGCGCCAGCAGCGCCCCCGCCTGGGACAGACTTCCTTACTCTGGGGCCAACGTCCTGACTTTC. Residues: CASSAPAWDRLPYSGANVLTF.

This chain connects TRBV7-2 to TRBJ2-7, with D possibly being TRBD2 (5 bases). The CDR3 runs 16 residues. CDR1 and CDR2 (germline): SGHTA, FQGNSA. V shed 5 bases and J shed 7 bases, with 24 bases lying between them. CDR3 nucleotides: TGTGCCAGCAGCCCTAGCCCCGATAGAGGGTCATGGGAGCAGTACTTC. It codes for CASSPSPDRGSWEQYF.

The chain employs TRBV6-1 and TRBJ1-5; 8 nucleotides agree with TRBD1. The CDR3 has 14 amino acids. Germline V gene sequence: CDR1 MNHNS, CDR2 SASEGT. J lost 2 bases, V lost 6 bases, and 3 bases had no gene match. CDR3 sequence reads: CASSGQGGNQPQHF. The CDR3 DNA follows: TGTGCCAGCAGCGGACAGGGAGGCAATCAGCCCCAGCATTTT.

The rearrangement joins TRBV9 to TRBJ2-2; 9 nucleotides line up with TRBD2. Looked up from germline, CDR1 is SGDLS and CDR2 is YYNGEE. The V gene end was trimmed by 1 base and the J gene end by 6 bases; junction bases not matched to a gene: 16. The CDR3 has 19 residues. The CDR3 is CASSVLPGGSGRFSGELFF. In DNA form, the CDR3 reads TGTGCCAGCAGCGTACTCCCCGGGGGTAGCGGGAGATTCTCCGGGGAGCTGTTTTTT.

The chain recombines TRBV7-9 with TRBJ1-4; unclear D gene. Trimming pared 5 bases from V and 4 bases from J, leaving 17 bases between. Germline loops: CDR1 SEHNR, CDR2 FQNEAQ (reference sequence). The CDR3 totals 16 residues. The CDR3 bases are TGTGCCAGCAGCCCGCCTGGAGGACGGTTTAATGAAAAACTGTTTTTT. It encodes CASSPPGGRFNEKLFF.

The chain joins TRBV7-9 to TRBJ2-3, with 9 bases identical to TRBD2. The trim removed 3 bases at V and 2 bases at J, leaving 6 bases unmatched. This CDR3 region has 16 residues. Germline CDR1 is SEHNR and CDR2 is FQNEAQ (reference sequence). The CDR3: CASSFRTSVITDTQYF. The DNA for the CDR3 is TGTGCCAGCAGCTTCCGGACTAGCGTTATCACAGATACGCAGTATTTT.

V is TRBV5-4 and J is TRBJ2-5; 13 nucleotides agree with TRBD2. The J call may not be correct, given that the DNA end is closer to TRBJ2-7. The germline gives CDR1 SGHNT, CDR2 YYREEE (reference sequence). The CDR3 is 16 amino acids. CDR3 bases: TGTGCCAGCAGCTTGGGACTAGCGGGAGGAAGGTACGAGCAGTACTTC. Translating it yields CASSLGLAGGRYEQYF.

The genes are TRBV6-5 and TRBJ1-2; D is possibly TRBD1 (6 bases). The ends were cut back, 6 bases at V and 5 bases at J, with 16 bases in the middle. CDR1 is MNHEY, CDR2 SVGAGI, per germline. CDR3 length equals 14 residues. The CDR3 here is CASSFSDSLYGYTF. CDR3 in DNA: TGTGCCAGCAGCTTTTCGGACAGCTTATATGGCTACACCTTC.

The rearrangement joins TRBV7-8 to TRBJ2-5, with TRBD2 identical over 10 bases. V lost 5 bases and J lost 6; bases outside the gene matches: 9. The CDR3 runs to 15 residues. Germline loops: CDR1 SGHVS, CDR2 FQNEAQ. CDR3 in amino acids: CASSLPAGGPKTQYF. CDR3 DNA: TGTGCCAGCAGCCTCCCAGCGGGAGGGCCAAAGACCCAGTACTTC.

V and J are TRBV7-9 and TRBJ1-4, with D possibly TRBD1 on 5 matching bases. Germline CDR1 is SEHNR and CDR2 is FQNEAQ (reference sequence). V was shortened by 1 base and J by 6 bases, with 12 bases between the two germline ends. This CDR3 spans 15 amino acids. In nucleotides, the CDR3 is TGTGCCAGCAGCTTAGGGTCCGGCAGGGATGAAAAACTGTTTTTT. Encoded protein: CASSLGSGRDEKLFF.

The chain combines TRBV9 with TRBJ2-5; possible D gene TRBD2, 5 bases. This CDR3 spans 14 amino acids. The germline V gene encodes CDR1 SGDLS and CDR2 YYNGEE. The V end lost 4 bases, the J end lost 4 bases, and 14 bases lay between the germline ends. CDR3 sequence reads: CASSPRPGGETQYF. CDR3 in DNA: TGTGCCAGCAGCCCCCGTCCAGGAGGAGAGACCCAGTACTTC.

This rearrangement joins TRBV2 to TRBJ2-7; 8 nucleotides line up with TRBD2. Trimming at V came to 6 bases and at J to 4 bases, leaving 8 bases not matched to a gene. Germline V gene data show CDR1 as SNHLY and CDR2 as FYNNEI. The CDR3 contains 14 residues. CDR3 amino acids: CASRRSGSAYEQYF. CDR3 bases: TGTGCCAGCAGGAGAAGCGGGAGTGCGTACGAGCAGTACTTC.

The V and J genes are TRBV11-1 and TRBJ1-1; no definite D call. This CDR3 comprises 12 residues. The V end was cut by 2 bases, the J end by 7 bases, with 8 bases between. Germline V gene data show CDR1 as SGHAT and CDR2 as FQDESV (reference sequence). The CDR3 coding sequence is TGTGCCAGCAGCTTAAAGGGAGTTGAAGCTTTCTTT. It specifies CASSLKGVEAFF.

This sequence joins TRBV10-3 and TRBJ2-5; TRBD2 agrees at 14 bases. The germline gives CDR1 ENHRY, CDR2 SYGVKD. The CDR3 loop spans 15 amino acids. V was pared by 10 bases and J by 4 bases, with 8 bases of the junction left unmatched. CDR3 protein: CATRLAGGEGETQYF. The CDR3 DNA is TGTGCCACAAGACTAGCGGGAGGGGAGGGAGAGACCCAGTACTTC.

The chain couples TRBV6-1 to TRBJ1-4; 7 bases map to TRBD1. Germline V gene data show CDR1 as MNHNS and CDR2 as SASEGT. The CDR3 contains 14 residues. Trimming took 1 base from V and 8 from J; bases not matched to a gene: 4. Here the CDR3 DNA reads TGTGCCAGCAGTGAAGGCAGGGGGAGGGAAAAACTGTTTTTT. As protein: CASSEGRGREKLFF.

The CDR3 sequence is CASTTLEAGEKLFF. The CDR3 coding sequence is TGTGCCAGCACCACTCTGGAGGCCGGTGAAAAACTGTTTTTT. The chain combines TRBV28 with TRBJ1-4; no definite D call. The CDR3 runs to 14 residues. V was cut by 7 bases and J by 7 bases, with 16 bases left in between. The germline V gene encodes CDR1 MDHEN and CDR2 SYDVKM.

The V gene is TRBV9, the J gene TRBJ1-4; 7 nucleotides match TRBD1. The CDR3 extends over 19 amino acids. Trimming removed 3 bases from V and 0 bases from J; junction bases left unmatched: 14. Germline V gives CDR1 SGDLS, CDR2 YYNGEE. CDR3 in DNA: TGTGCCAGCAGCGGGGGGTGGGGCGAGGGGGCCGCAACTAATGAAAAACTGTTTTTT. This translates into CASSGGWGEGAATNEKLFF.

This CDR3 reads CASSPGTGGPQETQYF. The CDR3 DNA sequence: TGTGCCAGCAGCCCCGGGACAGGGGGCCCCCAAGAGACCCAGTACTTC. J is TRBJ2-5 and V is TRBV5-4, with TRBD1 matching 12 bases. J was trimmed by 1 base and V by 4 bases; bases with no gene match: 5. Per the germline V gene, CDR1 is SGHNT and CDR2 is YYREEE (reference sequence). CDR3 length: 16 amino acids. Filled out from reference TRBV5-4 and TRBJ2-5, the complete variable domain reads ETGVTQSPTHLIKTRGQQVTLRCSSQSGHNTVSWYQQALGQGPQFIFQYYREEENGRGNFPPRFSGLQFPNYSSELNVNALELDDSALYLCASSPGTGGPQETQYFGPGTRLLVL.

This chain joins TRBV29-1 and TRBJ1-2; D unresolved. The CDR3 totals 10 residues. The germline V gene encodes CDR1 SQVTM and CDR2 ANQGSEA. V gave up 8 bases and J gave up 7 bases, with 11 bases separating them. In DNA form, the CDR3 reads TGCAGCACATTAGAGGGTGGCTACACCTTC. Its translation: CSTLEGGYTF.

The chain combines TRBV5-6 with TRBJ2-5, with D unresolved. Germline loops: CDR1 SGHDT, CDR2 YYEEEE. The CDR3 length is 15 residues. Trimming shortened V by 4 bases and J by 3 bases, and 16 bases separated the two germline ends. CDR3 residues: CASSIGWQVKETQYF. CDR3 bases: TGTGCCAGCAGCATTGGTTGGCAGGTTAAAGAGACCCAGTACTTC.

The genes are TRBV5-6 and TRBJ2-7; TRBD2 agrees at 10 bases. Trimming cost V 0 bases and J 1 base; bases outside gene matches: 7. Germline V gene lookup returns CDR1 SGHDT and CDR2 YYEEEE. The CDR3 totals 17 residues. CDR3 sequence reads: CASSLGLAGPISYEQYF. The CDR3 DNA reads TGTGCCAGCAGCTTGGGACTAGCGGGTCCAATATCCTACGAGCAGTACTTC.

V is TRBV27 and J is TRBJ2-1; TRBD2 matches 10 bases. Germline V lookup: CDR1 MNHEY, CDR2 SMNVEV (reference sequence). The V gene end was trimmed by 5 bases and the J gene end by 9 bases; junction bases not matched to a gene: 16. The CDR3 contains 17 residues. CDR3 sequence (DNA): TGTGCCAGCAGTCCTGAAAGTACCGGGACTAGCGTCGGTGAGCAGTTCTTC. It yields the protein CASSPESTGTSVGEQFF.